A single sample is the source of the 11 T cell receptor beta chains below, sequenced in a study of T-cell memory formation after mild COVID-19 (dated by TCRdb to about 2021). The method behind the library was 5' RACE. Reads for this sample came from an Illumina NovaSeq 6000. The raw public reads went through TCRdb reprocessing: fastp at Q25, MiXCR clone calling, in-frame beta chains kept. Every entry covers one CDR3 protein and lists the most common genes and DNA from its rows. Across this sample there are a few hundred thousand distinct CDR3 sequences, with approximately 19% seen only once. The top ten hold 20% to 25% of the sample. The sample was PBMCs or a T cell subset sorted from them (not recorded which). The receptor set was obtained from a young man who had mild COVID-19 (a few samples of this study predate the infection). The sample titles of this study are shuffled in the database, so cell type and time point are left out; the donor was told from shared clones.

V usage is TRBV7-2 and J usage is TRBJ2-5; D remains ambiguous. The CDR3 length is 15 residues. CDR1 and CDR2 (germline): SGHTA, FQGNSA. Trimming took off 4 bases at V and 5 bases at J, with 17 bases between the two ends. The CDR3 region has the DNA TGTGCCAGCAGCTCAACTCATATTTCCTGGGAGACCCAGTACTTC. Its protein is CASSSTHISWETQYF.

Only a few counts were recorded for this clonotype. The chain links TRBV7-2 to TRBJ2-5; weak D call: TRBD2 (5 bases). V lost 6 bases and J lost 6, with 8 bases in between. Germline lookup yields CDR1 SGHTA and CDR2 FQGNSA. This CDR3 has 11 residues. In nucleotides, the CDR3 is TGTGCCAGCAGATCGGGAAAGACCCAGTACTTC. Its protein product is CASRSGKTQYF.

This clonotype has only a few counts. The chain has TRBV11-3 and TRBJ2-3, with 7 bases lining up with TRBD1. Germline V gene data show CDR1 as SGHNT and CDR2 as YENEEA. The CDR3 sequence is 16 residues long. The V and J ends lost 4 bases and 0 bases, in that order; junction bases with no gene match: 7. The CDR3 DNA reads TGTGCCAGCAGCTCTGGGACAGCACCTAGCACAGATACGCAGTATTTT. The encoded protein is CASSSGTAPSTDTQYF.

This clonotype showed up just a few times. This chain links TRBV30 with TRBJ2-2; 7 bases line up with TRBD2. Per germline, CDR1 GTSNPN and CDR2 SVGIG (reference sequence). The CDR3 has 15 amino acids. Trimming cost V 4 bases and J 2 bases; bases outside gene matches: 7. The CDR3 DNA sequence: TGTGCCTGGAAAAGAGCGGGGAGAAACACCGGGGAGCTGTTTTTT. Translated, it gives CAWKRAGRNTGELFF.

This clonotype was counted a few times. The chain couples TRBV29-1 to TRBJ2-3, with D possibly called TRBD1 or TRBD2 (6 bases each). V dropped 4 bases and J dropped 1 base, with 12 bases sitting between them. Germline loops: CDR1 SQVTM, CDR2 ANQGSEA. CDR3 size: 14 residues. Here the CDR3 DNA reads TGCAGCGTTGTGGGGGGCCTGGGCACAGATACGCAGTATTTT. It codes for CSVVGGLGTDTQYF.

The J gene is TRBJ1-1, the V gene TRBV12-3 or TRBV12-4; D gene unclear. V lost 8 bases and J 6 bases, leaving 16 bases between the germline ends. This CDR3 is 13 amino acids long. This chain's CDR3 is CASYNSEYPEAFF. The CDR3 DNA follows: TGTGCCAGCTATAACAGCGAATACCCTGAAGCTTTCTTT.

This clonotype was detected once. The CDR3 spells CASSQGQQARYTF. As DNA, the CDR3 is TGTGCCAGCAGCCAGGGACAGCAAGCCCGCTACACCTTC. The chain joins TRBV3-1 to TRBJ1-2; TRBD1 matches 7 bases. The CDR3 totals 13 residues. The V and J ends lost 3 bases and 9 bases, in that order; junction bases with no gene match: 7. The V gene's germline CDR1 is LGHDT and CDR2 YNNKEL (reference sequence).

The V and J genes are TRBV6-2 or TRBV6-3 and TRBJ2-2, with D unclear. The germline V gene encodes CDR1 MNHEY and CDR2 SVGEGT. V was trimmed by 6 bases and J by 7 bases, leaving 15 bases between them. This CDR3 has 14 amino acids. CDR3 region: CASSHPPQVGELFF. As DNA, the CDR3 is TGTGCCAGCAGCCATCCCCCGCAGGTCGGGGAGCTGTTTTTT.

This sequence joins TRBV7-9 and TRBJ2-5; 8 nucleotides align to TRBD2. Germline assignment: CDR1 SEHNR and CDR2 FQNEAQ (reference sequence). The CDR3 runs to 15 residues. J was trimmed by 4 bases and V by 2 bases; bases with no gene match: 6. For the CDR3, the DNA is TGTGCCAGCAGCTTAACGGGGGGGCCGGGAGAGACCCAGTACTTC. Protein product: CASSLTGGPGETQYF.

This sequence joins TRBV6-5 and TRBJ2-1; TRBD2 might be the D (5 bases). Trimming shortened V by 2 bases and J by 8 bases, and 10 bases separated the two germline ends. This CDR3 spans 13 amino acids. CDR1 is MNHEY and CDR2 is SVGAGI in the germline V gene. CDR3 amino acids: CASSYGAADEQFF. CDR3 DNA sequence: TGTGCCAGCAGTTACGGCGCAGCGGATGAGCAGTTCTTC.

This chain links TRBV18 with TRBJ1-6, with 7 bases identical to TRBD1. The CDR3 sequence is 15 residues long. With V trimmed by 3 bases and J by 5 bases, 4 bases remained unmatched. The germline V gene has CDR1 KGHSH and CDR2 LQKENI. CDR3 DNA: TGTGCCAGCTCACCCCGGGACAGTAATAATTCACCCCTCCACTTT. It is translated as CASSPRDSNNSPLHF.